These 25 T cell receptor beta chains were sequenced from one sample in a study of T-cell memory formation after mild COVID-19. TCRdb passed the 5' RACE reads through MiXCR, listing each CDR3 protein once. The repertoire holds 380,000 or so distinct CDR3 sequences, with roughly 15% as singletons. Sequenced input: PBMCs or a T cell subset sorted from them (not recorded which). These receptors were obtained from a man aged 18 to 35 who had mild COVID-19 (a few samples of this study predate the infection). Cell type and time point are not known.

This rearrangement joins TRBV9 to TRBJ1-4, with D uncertain. The V end lost 1 base, the J end lost 0 bases, and 7 bases lay between the germline ends. This CDR3 comprises 15 residues. The germline CDR1 and CDR2 sequences are SGDLS and YYNGEE. CDR3 residues: CASSVYGATNEKLFF. The CDR3 nucleotides are TGTGCCAGCAGCGTATACGGGGCAACTAATGAAAAACTGTTTTTT.

The CDR3 loop reads CASSHGTGRHEQYV. In DNA, the CDR3 is TGTGCCAGCAGTCATGGGACAGGTCGACACGAGCAGTACGTC. The chain uses TRBV28 and TRBJ2-7, with 8 positions matching TRBD1. The length of the CDR3 is 14 residues. With V trimmed by 5 bases and J by 5 bases, 8 bases remained unmatched. CDR1 is MDHEN, CDR2 SYDVKM, per germline.

This clonotype appeared a few times. V gene TRBV6-5 combines with J gene TRBJ2-6; D remains unclear. The CDR3 is 18 residues long. Germline CDR1 is MNHEY and CDR2 is SVGAGI. V lost 2 bases and J lost 0, with 14 bases in between. The chain's CDR3 is CASSYRLGSSSGANVLTF. In DNA form, the CDR3 reads TGTGCCAGCAGTTACCGTCTAGGGTCAAGCTCTGGGGCCAACGTCCTGACTTTC.

This clonotype was detected a few times. The chain employs TRBV5-4 and TRBJ2-5; D possibly corresponds to TRBD2 (5 bases). Germline V gives CDR1 SGHNT, CDR2 YYREEE (reference sequence). The CDR3 runs 16 residues. Trimming stripped 3 bases from V and 3 bases from J, with 18 bases between. The CDR3 loop is CASSSLLLSGKETQYF. As DNA, the CDR3 is TGTGCCAGCAGCTCCCTCCTCCTTTCGGGGAAAGAGACCCAGTACTTC.

This clonotype was detected only once. This rearrangement joins TRBV7-3 to TRBJ2-5, with TRBD1 identical over 9 bases. With V trimmed by 8 bases and J by 3 bases, 10 bases remained unmatched. This CDR3 is built from 15 residues. Germline V gene sequence: CDR1 SGHTA, CDR2 FQGTGA. CDR3 in DNA: TGTGCCAGCCGCCACAGGGGGCGAGGAGAAGAGACCCAGTACTTC. This gives the protein CASRHRGRGEETQYF.

The V call is TRBV20-1, the J call TRBJ2-3; 10 bases align to TRBD2. The CDR3 loop spans 13 amino acids. Germline assignment: CDR1 DFQATT and CDR2 SNEGSKA (reference sequence). Germline trimming cut 7 bases from V and 3 bases from J; bases unmatched to any gene: 4. The CDR3 sequence: CSDAGLATDTQYF. CDR3 DNA sequence: TGCAGTGACGCGGGACTAGCGACAGATACGCAGTATTTT.

The V gene is TRBV4-1, the J gene TRBJ1-4; D gene uncertain. The V end was cut by 1 base, the J end by 7 bases, with 7 bases between. Per the germline V gene, CDR1 is MGHRA and CDR2 is YSYEKL. This CDR3 is built from 13 residues. CDR3 nucleotides: TGCGCCAGCAGCCAAGGATTTTTTGAAAAACTGTTTTTT. Encoded protein: CASSQGFFEKLFF.

CDR3 coding DNA: TGTGCCATAGGTTTCGCGGGGGGTTCAGATACGCAGTATTTT. Translated, it gives CAIGFAGGSDTQYF. The chain is built from TRBV10-3 and TRBJ2-3; 8 positions match TRBD2. Losses at the gene ends were 9 bases for V and 4 bases for J; bases not matched to a gene: 9. Germline lookup yields CDR1 ENHRY and CDR2 SYGVKD. CDR3 length: 14 residues.

The chain combines TRBV6-5 with TRBJ2-7, with D possibly TRBD2 on 6 matching bases. Trimming took 0 bases from V and 2 from J, leaving 11 bases between them. This CDR3 is built from 15 residues. Germline V gene sequence: CDR1 MNHEY, CDR2 SVGAGI. CDR3: CASSYSGGSPYEQYF. CDR3 DNA: TGTGCCAGCAGTTACTCGGGAGGTTCCCCCTACGAGCAGTACTTC.

V is TRBV5-1 and J is TRBJ2-3; 10 nucleotides agree with TRBD1. Germline V gives CDR1 SGHRS, CDR2 YFSETQ. The CDR3 consists of 15 residues. The V segment lost 7 bases and the J segment 5 bases; nucleotides outside the gene matches: 10. The CDR3 here is CASAGTGELGDTQYF. The CDR3 coding sequence is TGCGCCAGCGCCGGGACAGGGGAGCTGGGAGATACGCAGTATTTT.

This clonotype was observed a few times. The chain has TRBV6-2 or TRBV6-3 and TRBJ2-5; 8 bases are shared with TRBD2. Germline V lookup: CDR1 MNHEY, CDR2 SVGEGT. V trimming: 6 bases; J trimming: 5 bases; junction bases outside the gene matches: 14. The CDR3 covers 16 residues. The CDR3 nucleotides read TGTGCCAGCAGGAGGCTAGCGGGCCCACGTCGGGAGACCCAGTACTTC. Amino acid sequence: CASRRLAGPRRETQYF.

The chain carries TRBV11-2 and TRBJ1-4, with TRBD1 as a possible D gene (5 bases). The CDR3 has 20 amino acids. CDR1 is SGHAT and CDR2 is FQNNGV in the germline V gene. V lost 6 bases and J lost 0, with 26 bases in between. CDR3: CASSQNRGLRGEATNEKLFF. The CDR3 DNA follows: TGTGCCAGCAGTCAAAATCGGGGACTACGGGGTGAAGCAACTAATGAAAAACTGTTTTTT.

This chain connects TRBV5-1 to TRBJ2-1; 11 bases are shared with TRBD2. With 0 bases clipped from V and 4 bases from J, the junction kept 6 bases outside the gene matches. The CDR3 is made up of 17 amino acids. The germline V gene encodes CDR1 SGHRS and CDR2 YFSETQ. CDR3 coding DNA: TGCGCCAGCAGCTTGGCGTATCTAGCGGGGGGATACAATGAGCAGTTCTTC. Amino acid sequence: CASSLAYLAGGYNEQFF.

This clonotype was observed a handful of times. V is TRBV7-9 and J is TRBJ1-1; TRBD1 is a possible D gene (5 bases). The CDR3 is made up of 14 amino acids. V was pared by 3 bases and J by 1 base, with 9 bases between. Germline V CDR1 and CDR2: SEHNR, FQNEAQ (reference sequence). CDR3: CASSLRGKNTEAFF. The CDR3 bases are TGTGCCAGCAGCTTGAGGGGCAAGAACACTGAAGCTTTCTTT.

This rearrangement joins TRBV11-2 to TRBJ2-1; a weak D match, TRBD1 (6 bases). The CDR3 consists of 14 residues. CDR1 SGHAT and CDR2 FQNNGV come from the germline V gene. Trimming removed 6 bases at V and 7 bases at J, with 16 bases between. CDR3 sequence (DNA): TGTGCCAGCAGTCCGCCCGGGACACGGAATGAGCAGTTCTTC. Encoded protein: CASSPPGTRNEQFF.

This chain joins TRBV7-8 and TRBJ2-5; D gene uncertain. Trimming cost V 7 bases and J 3 bases, with 15 bases left between them. In germline, CDR1 is SGHVS, CDR2 FQNEAQ. The CDR3 spans 14 residues. The CDR3, as DNA: TGTGCCAGCACCAGAAAACGGGTGGAAGAGACCCAGTACTTC. This sequence encodes CASTRKRVEETQYF.

This clonotype was recorded only once. The J gene is TRBJ1-1, the V gene TRBV6-5, with a weak D call TRBD1 (6 bases). Germline V CDR1 and CDR2: MNHEY, SVGAGI. V lost 5 bases, J lost 0 bases, and 13 bases lay in between. The CDR3 is 15 residues long. The chain's CDR3 is CASSPMTGMNTEAFF. The CDR3 coding sequence is TGTGCCAGCAGTCCCATGACAGGAATGAACACTGAAGCTTTCTTT.

Worth noting for this clonotype: Without the conserved terminal phenylalanine or tryptophan, this CDR3 likely stems from a read error. Because the CDR3's place on the DNA is in doubt, the DNA is left out and the CDR3 is given as listed by TCRdb. The chain employs TRBV23-1 and TRBJ2-4; the D call in the table, TRBD1, was not verified against the DNA. TRBV23-1 is marked as an open reading frame, function uncertain. The CDR3 totals 13 residues, both ends included. The CDR3 is CASSRLEDRGGGI.

The chain has TRBV28 and TRBJ2-4; TRBD2 matches at 7 bases. The CDR3 extends over 16 amino acids. Germline CDR1 reads MDHEN; CDR2 reads SYDVKM. The V and J ends lost 2 bases and 0 bases, in that order; junction bases with no gene match: 4. The CDR3 DNA is TGTGCCAGCAGTTTAGGGGGGGACCTAGCCAAAAACATTCAGTACTTC. This codes for CASSLGGDLAKNIQYF.

V gene TRBV20-1 combines with J gene TRBJ1-1; D call uncertain. The V gene's germline CDR1 is DFQATT and CDR2 SNEGSKA (reference sequence). The CDR3 is made up of 12 amino acids. V lost 4 bases and J 4 bases, leaving 10 bases between the germline ends. CDR3 sequence: CSAIGGGTEAFF. CDR3 nucleotide sequence: TGCAGTGCTATAGGCGGAGGCACTGAAGCTTTCTTT.

J is TRBJ2-1 and V is TRBV27; D possibly uses TRBD1 or TRBD2 (5 bases each). CDR1 is MNHEY, CDR2 SMNVEV, per germline (reference sequence). Trimming cost V 2 bases and J 2 bases, with 13 bases left between them. CDR3 length: 16 residues. The CDR3 spells CASSLGAGGTYNEQFF. In DNA, the CDR3 is TGTGCCAGCAGTTTAGGGGCGGGTGGCACCTACAATGAGCAGTTCTTC.

The V gene is TRBV6-1, the J gene TRBJ2-3; D is ambiguous. The germline V gene has CDR1 MNHNS and CDR2 SASEGT. V was shortened by 6 bases and J by 3 bases, with 16 bases between the two germline ends. This CDR3 is 15 amino acids long. In DNA, the CDR3 is TGTGCCAGCAGCACCAACCCCCTCGAGACAGATACGCAGTATTTT. Protein product: CASSTNPLETDTQYF.

This clonotype was seen a few times. This sequence joins TRBV6-6 and TRBJ1-2; TRBD1 might be the D (6 bases). The CDR3 extends over 13 amino acids. The ends were cut back, 6 bases at V and 8 bases at J, with 16 bases in the middle. Germline CDR1 is MNHNY and CDR2 is SVGAGI (reference sequence). DNA for the CDR3: TGTGCCAGCAGCCGTACAGGGAAGGGCGGCTACACCTTC. This encodes CASSRTGKGGYTF.

The V and J genes are TRBV24-1 and TRBJ2-2; D gene unclear. Trimming left V 0 bases short and J 1 base short, with 5 bases between. The CDR3 runs to 15 residues. The V gene's germline CDR1 is KGHDR and CDR2 SFDVKD. The DNA of the CDR3 is TGTGCCACCAGTGATTTGAGGGTGAACACCGGGGAGCTGTTTTTT. Translating it yields CATSDLRVNTGELFF.

The chain couples TRBV5-4 to TRBJ2-5, with D perhaps matching TRBD1 (7 bases). This CDR3 region has 15 residues. Trimming removed 5 bases at V and 9 bases at J, with 23 bases between. Germline V gene sequence: CDR1 SGHNT, CDR2 YYREEE (reference sequence). CDR3 in DNA: TGTGCCAGCAGTCCCCCAGGGGGGCCCATAAGGGCCCAGTACTTC. Protein sequence: CASSPPGGPIRAQYF.